The 22 T cell receptor beta chains below all came from one sample that was sequenced in a study of cytomegalovirus exposure and HLA in healthy donors. Produced via immunoSEQ multiplex PCR; TCRdb's table is partial and in-frame only. The table includes 100,000 to 130,000 clones, almost 96% detected once. The sample taken for sequencing was PBMCs. The source is a woman aged 18-29 years in good health and CMV-seronegative.

V usage is TRBV15 and J usage is TRBJ2-7; TRBD2 agrees at 7 bases. Germline V CDR1 and CDR2: LNHNV, YYDKDF (reference sequence). The V segment lost 5 bases and the J segment 2 bases; nucleotides outside the gene matches: 9. The CDR3 runs to 15 residues. CDR3 residues: CATSETGGPPYEQYF. The CDR3 DNA reads TGTGCCACCAGCGAGACGGGGGGTCCACCCTACGAGCAGTACTTC.

The rearrangement uses TRBV7-6 and TRBJ2-2; TRBD1 agrees at 7 bases. The ends lost 1 base at V and 4 bases at J; junction bases unmatched: 9. Germline assignment: CDR1 SGHVS and CDR2 FNYEAQ. The CDR3 consists of 17 residues. CDR3 sequence: CASSLDPRGLTTGELFF. DNA of the CDR3: TGTGCCAGCAGCTTAGACCCCAGGGGGTTAACCACCGGGGAGCTGTTTTTT.

The rearrangement links TRBV7-3 to TRBJ1-1; 9 bases line up with TRBD1. The germline CDR1 and CDR2 sequences are SGHTA and FQGTGA. This CDR3 has 16 residues. V was pared by 5 bases and J by 5 bases, with 12 bases of the junction left unmatched. The CDR3 reads CASSRTGGVPRTEAFF. As DNA, the CDR3 is TGTGCCAGCAGCAGAACAGGGGGCGTTCCCCGAACTGAAGCTTTCTTT. The full variable domain, its missing parts supplied by reference TRBV7-3 and TRBJ1-1, is GAGVSQTPSNKVTEKGKYVELRCDPISGHTALYWYRQSLGQGPEFLIYFQGTGAADDSGLPNDRFFAVRPEGSVSTLKIQRTERGDSAVYLCASSRTGGVPRTEAFFGQGTRLTVV.

This clone was picked up one time. CDR3 bases: TGCGCCAGCAGCCGGGGCCCTGGGAGGGATGAAAAACTGTTTTTT. Translated, it gives CASSRGPGRDEKLFF. The V and J genes are TRBV5-1 and TRBJ1-4, with a possible D match to TRBD1 (5 bases). Trimming took 4 bases from V and 6 from J, leaving 16 bases between them. The CDR3 sequence is 15 residues long. Germline CDR1 SGHRS, CDR2 YFSETQ.

V is TRBV5-1 and J is TRBJ2-7, with 9 bases aligning to TRBD2. The CDR3 totals 14 residues. V lost 4 bases, J lost 3 bases, and 5 bases stayed unmatched. Germline V CDR1 and CDR2: SGHRS, YFSETQ. CDR3 DNA sequence: TGCGCCAGCAGCCCTAGCGGGGCCCTCTACGAGCAGTACTTC. Translating gives CASSPSGALYEQYF.

V and J are TRBV6-4 and TRBJ1-5, with D perhaps matching TRBD1 (6 bases). Trimming took 6 bases from V and 4 from J, leaving 28 bases between them. Germline loops: CDR1 MRHNA, CDR2 SNTAGT. The CDR3 sequence is 19 residues long. The CDR3 is CASRGSSCWDKGNNQPQHF. For the CDR3, the DNA is TGTGCCAGCAGGGGTTCAAGCTGTTGGGACAAGGGAAATAATCAGCCCCAGCATTTT.

This clone was recorded once. This chain uses TRBV5-1 with TRBJ2-1; the match to TRBD1 covers 9 bases. V trimming: 3 bases; J trimming: 5 bases; junction bases outside the gene matches: 3. CDR3 size: 14 residues. Germline loops: CDR1 SGHRS, CDR2 YFSETQ. In DNA, the CDR3 is TGCGCCAGCAGCTCAGGACAGGGGAACAATGAGCAGTTCTTC. This translates into CASSSGQGNNEQFF. Together with reference TRBV5-1 and TRBJ2-1, the CDR3 gives the full variable domain: KAGVTQTPRYLIKTRGQQVTLSCSPISGHRSVSWYQQTPGQGLQFLFEYFSETQRNKGNFPGRFSGRQFSNSRSEMNVSTLELGDSALYLCASSSGQGNNEQFFGPGTRLTVL.

J is TRBJ2-2 and V is TRBV7-2; D may be TRBD2 (6 bases). From germline, CDR1 is SGHTA and CDR2 FQGNSA. This CDR3 spans 16 amino acids. V was shortened by 5 bases and J by 0 bases, with 13 bases between the two germline ends. The CDR3 bases are TGTGCCAGCAGCCACCGGTTAGCGGCGAACACCGGGGAGCTGTTTTTT. Residues: CASSHRLAANTGELFF.

The V and J genes are TRBV29-1 and TRBJ2-3; 9 bases are a match to TRBD2. CDR1 SQVTM and CDR2 ANQGSEA come from the germline V gene. J lost 4 bases, V lost 5 bases, and 1 base had no gene match. CDR3 length: 12 amino acids. Here the CDR3 DNA reads TGCAGCGTTCGGACTAGCGCAGATACGCAGTATTTT. Its protein is CSVRTSADTQYF.

This chain links TRBV10-2 with TRBJ1-6; D not resolved. CDR3 size: 14 residues. Trimming took off 4 bases at V and 5 bases at J, with 9 bases between the two ends. The V gene's germline CDR1 is WSHSY and CDR2 SAAADI. CDR3 nucleotides: TGCGCCAGCAGTGTGAAGGGAGATAATTCACCCCTCCACTTT. This gives the protein CASSVKGDNSPLHF.

The chain uses TRBV5-5 and TRBJ1-2; D remains ambiguous. Germline lookup yields CDR1 SGHKS and CDR2 YYEKEE (reference sequence). Trimming shortened V by 4 bases and J by 4 bases, and 23 bases separated the two germline ends. The CDR3 consists of 17 residues. CDR3 residues: CASSPLGGSRIGYGYTF. CDR3 in DNA: TGTGCCAGCAGCCCCCTAGGAGGAAGTAGGATAGGCTATGGCTACACCTTC.

This chain joins TRBV27 and TRBJ2-3, with 13 bases lining up with TRBD2. The V gene end was trimmed by 5 bases and the J gene end by 1 base; junction bases not matched to a gene: 15. Germline CDR1 reads MNHEY; CDR2 reads SMNVEV (reference sequence). The CDR3 covers 20 residues. The CDR3 reads CASSAPWATSGGGGTDTQYF. The CDR3 nucleotides are TGTGCCAGCAGTGCCCCCTGGGCTACTAGCGGGGGGGGAGGCACAGATACGCAGTATTTT.

V and J are TRBV9 and TRBJ2-7, with D maybe TRBD2 (5 bases). CDR3 size: 15 residues. The V gene lost 2 bases and the J gene lost 2 bases, with 14 bases spanning the gap. CDR1 SGDLS and CDR2 YYNGEE come from the germline V gene. CDR3 sequence reads: CASSVSSGWAYEQYF. The CDR3 nucleotides are TGTGCCAGCAGCGTTTCGAGCGGATGGGCCTACGAGCAGTACTTC.

The V call is TRBV28, the J call TRBJ2-3; 8 bases line up with TRBD2. Unmatched junction bases numbered 23, after V lost 6 bases and J lost 0 bases. Germline CDR1 and CDR2: MDHEN and SYDVKM. CDR3 length: 21 amino acids. CDR3 nucleotide sequence: TGTGCCAGCAGCTCCCCCTTGGAGGCAGGTGGCGGGGGGTTTAGCACAGATACGCAGTATTTT. Its protein product is CASSSPLEAGGGGFSTDTQYF.

The rearrangement joins TRBV5-1 to TRBJ2-7; 9 bases map to TRBD1. Germline lookup yields CDR1 SGHRS and CDR2 YFSETQ. V shed 6 bases, J shed 4 bases, and the junction held 8 bases outside the gene matches. This CDR3 has 14 residues. CDR3 sequence: CASNLMGQGYEQYF. The CDR3 bases are TGCGCCAGCAATTTGATGGGACAGGGTTACGAGCAGTACTTC.

The chain joins TRBV7-3 to TRBJ2-1; 9 nucleotides agree with TRBD2. The CDR3 has 15 amino acids. The germline V gene encodes CDR1 SGHTA and CDR2 FQGTGA. V lost 6 bases, J lost 4 bases, and 7 bases stayed unmatched. In nucleotides, the CDR3 is TGTGCCAGCAGTCAGGCTAGCGGGGTATACAATGAGCAGTTCTTC. Its protein product is CASSQASGVYNEQFF.

CDR3 sequence reads: CASSSGSTVYNEQFF. CDR3 DNA: TGCGCCAGCTCCAGTGGTTCGACAGTCTACAATGAGCAGTTCTTC. The genes are TRBV5-1 and TRBJ2-1; possibly TRBD1 for D (5 bases). Trimming took 7 bases from V and 3 from J, leaving 17 bases between them. The CDR3 runs 15 residues. The germline V gene has CDR1 SGHRS and CDR2 YFSETQ.

The rearrangement uses TRBV7-2 and TRBJ1-2, with 7 bases aligning to TRBD1. The CDR3 is 16 residues long. Trimming removed 4 bases from V and 2 bases from J; junction bases left unmatched: 10. Germline lookup yields CDR1 SGHTA and CDR2 FQGNSA. CDR3 loop: CASSSLVRGLNYGYTF. The CDR3 DNA reads as TGTGCCAGCAGCTCCCTGGTAAGGGGGCTCAACTATGGCTACACCTTC.

The V call is TRBV6-5, the J call TRBJ2-7; 8 bases are shared with TRBD2. Trimming cost V 2 bases and J 4 bases; bases outside gene matches: 7. This CDR3 is 15 amino acids long. Germline CDR1 is MNHEY and CDR2 is SVGAGI. CDR3 sequence (DNA): TGTGCCAGCAGTTACACCGGGGGGGCCGGTTACGAGCAGTACTTC. Protein sequence: CASSYTGGAGYEQYF.

The gene calls are TRBV2 and TRBJ1-1; perhaps TRBD1 as D (5 bases). Per the germline V gene, CDR1 is SNHLY and CDR2 is FYNNEI. The V gene lost 5 bases and the J gene lost 1 base, with 11 bases spanning the gap. The CDR3 is made up of 14 amino acids. Written as DNA, the CDR3 is TGTGCCAGCAGTTCCGGACACGGGAACACTGAAGCTTTCTTT. Translated, it gives CASSSGHGNTEAFF.

The chain carries TRBV9 and TRBJ2-3, with D unclear. The V gene lost 2 bases and the J gene lost 5 bases, with 15 bases spanning the gap. This CDR3 region has 15 residues. Germline values: CDR1 SGDLS, CDR2 YYNGEE. The CDR3 region is CASSVYSSQGDTQYF. CDR3 bases: TGTGCCAGCAGCGTCTACAGCTCCCAAGGAGATACGCAGTATTTT.

The rearrangement uses TRBV4-2 and TRBJ2-5; 8 bases fit TRBD2. This CDR3 is built from 16 residues. Germline V lookup: CDR1 LGHNA, CDR2 YNFKEQ. The trim removed 0 bases at V and 2 bases at J, leaving 5 bases unmatched. CDR3 nucleotide sequence: TGTGCCAGCAGCCAAGAGAGGACGGGGGGGCAAGAGACCCAGTACTTC. This gives the protein CASSQERTGGQETQYF.